This is a list of T cell receptor beta chains from one sample in a study of blood T cell repertoires in COVID-19. The method was immunoSEQ multiplex PCR; TCRdb's version includes in-frame clones alone and lacks a portion of them. The sample has 250,000 to 350,000 clones, approximately 80% seen once. The sample comprised peripheral blood. Source of these receptors: a woman aged 50 to 65 with active or convalescent COVID-19. CDR3s include the opening cysteine and the closing phenylalanine or tryptophan. A D gene is named only where the DNA matches it firmly. Some rows mark clone size as missing; the rest say once, few, many or name a class of expanded clone.

d_call	j_call	clone_size	v_call	cdr3_nt	cdr3_aa
TRBD1	TRBJ2-5	few	TRBV5-1	TGCGCCAGCAGCGTCCGGGACAGGGGGTACCAAGAGACCCAGTACTTC	CASSVRDRGYQETQYF
TRBD1	TRBJ2-7	-	TRBV12-3/TRBV12-4	TGTGCCAGCAGTTTCACAGGGGGCGGGCAGTACTTC	CASSFTGGGQYF
-	TRBJ1-4	-	TRBV28	TGTGCCAGCAGTTTAAGTGCGGGGTGGGGTGAAAAACTGTTTTTT	CASSLSAGWGEKLFF
TRBD2	TRBJ2-1	-	TRBV11-2	TGTGCCAGCAGCCCTAGGGGCGGGAGGTCCTACAATGAGCAGTTCTTC	CASSPRGGRSYNEQFF
TRBD2	TRBJ2-3	once	TRBV20-1	TGCAGTGCTAGTACACTAGCGCGAAGCACAGATACGCAGTATTTT	CSASTLARSTDTQYF
TRBD1	TRBJ2-3	-	TRBV19	TGTGCCAGTAGTAGGGGACAGCTTAGCACAGATACGCAGTATTTT	CASSRGQLSTDTQYF
TRBD1	TRBJ1-2	-	TRBV7-9	TGTGCCAGCAGCTCGGGACAGGGGTCCACCTTC	CASSSGQGSTF
-	TRBJ1-1	-	TRBV7-8	TGTGCCAGCGGCCTCTTACCTAGGGAAGCTTTCTTT	CASGLLPREAFF
TRBD1	TRBJ2-5	-	TRBV5-1	TGCGCCAGCGAGTCCTCAGCCACAGGGGAACAAGAGACCCAGTACTTC	CASESSATGEQETQYF
-	TRBJ2-3	-	TRBV5-1	TGCGCCAGCAGCTTGTCCGGGTCAGATACGCAGTATTTT	CASSLSGSDTQYF
TRBD1	TRBJ1-4	-	TRBV28	TGTGCCAGCAGTTGGGACTACAGGGGGAAAACTAATGAAAAACTGTTTTTT	CASSWDYRGKTNEKLFF
-	TRBJ1-2	-	TRBV6-2/TRBV6-3	TGTGCCAGCAGTTACTCGAGTGCAGGGAGGGATGGCTACACCTTC	CASSYSSAGRDGYTF
-	TRBJ1-1	once	TRBV5-4	TGTGCCAGCAGCTTGGCGTCGGTCCCGACGGAGGTCTTT	CASSLASVPTEVF
TRBD1	TRBJ1-1	-	TRBV25-1	TGTGCCAGCAGTGCCTTCTACAGGGGAGGCGGCGGTACTGAAGCTTTCTTT	CASSAFYRGGGGTEAFF